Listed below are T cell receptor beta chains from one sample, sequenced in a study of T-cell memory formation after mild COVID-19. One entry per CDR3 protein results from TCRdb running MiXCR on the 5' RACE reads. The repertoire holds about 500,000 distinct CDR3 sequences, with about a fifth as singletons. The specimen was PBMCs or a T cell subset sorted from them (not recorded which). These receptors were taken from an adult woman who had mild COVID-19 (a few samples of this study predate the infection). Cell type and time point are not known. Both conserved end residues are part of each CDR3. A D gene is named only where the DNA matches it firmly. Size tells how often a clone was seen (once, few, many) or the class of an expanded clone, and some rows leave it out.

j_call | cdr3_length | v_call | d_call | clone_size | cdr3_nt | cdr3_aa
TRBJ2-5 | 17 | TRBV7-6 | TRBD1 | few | TGTGCCAGCAGCTCGGGACAGTTTGGAACCTTTCAAGAGACCCAGTACTTC | CASSSGQFGTFQETQYF
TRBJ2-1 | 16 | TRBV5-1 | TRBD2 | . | TGCGCCAGCAGCTTAGCGGGAGGCCAATCCTACAATGAGCAGTTCTTC | CASSLAGGQSYNEQFF
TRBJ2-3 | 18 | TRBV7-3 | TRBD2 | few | TGTGCCAGCAGCTTAATAGGGTCTAGCGGGGGGCACACAGATACGCAGTATTTT | CASSLIGSSGGHTDTQYF
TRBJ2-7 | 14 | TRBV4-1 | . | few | TGCGCCAGCAGCCAAGTACTAACGTCCTACGAGCAGTACTTC | CASSQVLTSYEQYF
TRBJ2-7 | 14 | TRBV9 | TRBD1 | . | TGTGCCAGCAGCGTAGCAGGGGGCCCTTACGAGCAGTACTTC | CASSVAGGPYEQYF
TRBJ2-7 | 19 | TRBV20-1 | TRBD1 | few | TGCAGTGCCGCTGGGTTTGGGACAGGGGGGGTAGGGGAGATCTACGAGCAGTACTTC | CSAAGFGTGGVGEIYEQYF
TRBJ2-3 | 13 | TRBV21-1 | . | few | TGTGCCAGCAGCAAAGACAGGGCAGATACGCAGTATTTT | CASSKDRADTQYF
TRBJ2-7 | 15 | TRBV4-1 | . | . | TGCGCCAGCAGCCAGGAGAGCGTTAGCTCCTACGAGCAGTACTTC | CASSQESVSSYEQYF
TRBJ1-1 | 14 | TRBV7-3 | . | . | TGTGCCAGCAGCTTAGCAGGGCCGGGCACTGAAGCTTTCTTT | CASSLAGPGTEAFF
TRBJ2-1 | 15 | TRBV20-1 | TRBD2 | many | TGCAGTGCTAGAGCCCCCGGACTAGCGGGAGGTTTGCGGTTCTTC | CSARAPGLAGGLRFF
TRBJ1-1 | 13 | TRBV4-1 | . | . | TGCGCCAGCAGCCAACGGTGGAACACTGAAGCTTTCTTT | CASSQRWNTEAFF
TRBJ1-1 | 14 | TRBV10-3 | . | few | TGTGCCATCAGGACCTACAGGGAGGGCACTGAAGCTTTCTTT | CAIRTYREGTEAFF
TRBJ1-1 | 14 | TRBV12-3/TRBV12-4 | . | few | TGTGCCAGCCATAAGGGGTGGATGAACACTGAAGCTTTCTTT | CASHKGWMNTEAFF
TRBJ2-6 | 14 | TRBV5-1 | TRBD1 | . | TGCGCCAGCAAACAGGGGGCTGGGGCCAACGTCCTGACTTTC | CASKQGAGANVLTF
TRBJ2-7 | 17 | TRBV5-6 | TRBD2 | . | TGTGCCAGCAGCTTGCGTGGGACTAGCGTTTTCTCCTACGAGCAGTACTTC | CASSLRGTSVFSYEQYF
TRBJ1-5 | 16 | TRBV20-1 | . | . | TGCAGTGCTAGAGAATGGAACACGGCCAGCAATCAGCCCCAGCATTTT | CSAREWNTASNQPQHF
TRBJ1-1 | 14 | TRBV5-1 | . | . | TGCGCCAGCAGTGGGCAGGGCTTGAACACTGAAGCTTTCTTT | CASSGQGLNTEAFF
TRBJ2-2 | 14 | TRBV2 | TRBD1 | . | TGTGCCAGCAGGGGACAGCAGAACACCGGGGAGCTGTTTTTT | CASRGQQNTGELFF
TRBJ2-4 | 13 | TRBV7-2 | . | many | TGTGCCAGCAGCGCCCAGGCTAGGAACATTCAGTACTTC | CASSAQARNIQYF
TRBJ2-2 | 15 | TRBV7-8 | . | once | TGTGCCAGCACCCCCCCTCGGGTTGGCAGCGGGGAGCTGTTTTTT | CASTPPRVGSGELFF
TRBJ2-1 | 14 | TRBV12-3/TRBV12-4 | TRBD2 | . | TGTGCCAGCAGAGGACTAGCAAACCACAATGAGCAGTTCTTC | CASRGLANHNEQFF
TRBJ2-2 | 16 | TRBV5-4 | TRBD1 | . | TGTGCCAGCAGCCCCGGGGGACAGGCGAACACCGGGGAGCTGTTTTTT | CASSPGGQANTGELFF
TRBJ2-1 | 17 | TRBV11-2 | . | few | TGTGCCAGCAGCTCCCCCTCGTGGACTACCTTAATCGATGAGCAGTTCTTC | CASSSPSWTTLIDEQFF
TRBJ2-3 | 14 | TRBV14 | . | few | TGTGCCAGCAGCCAAGTAGGCAGCCCCGATACGCAGTATTTT | CASSQVGSPDTQYF
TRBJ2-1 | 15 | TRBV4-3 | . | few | TGCGCCAGCAGCCAAGGAGGGCGTATGTACAATGAGCAGTTCTTC | CASSQGGRMYNEQFF
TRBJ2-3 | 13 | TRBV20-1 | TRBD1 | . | TGCAGTGCTAGAAACAGGGGGACAGATACGCAGTATTTT | CSARNRGTDTQYF
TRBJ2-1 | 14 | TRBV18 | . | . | TGTGCCAGCTCACCCCAGGAGTCGGCGGACGAGCAGTTCTTC | CASSPQESADEQFF
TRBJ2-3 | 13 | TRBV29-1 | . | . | TGCAGCGTTGAAGGGCCGCCCCATGATACGCAGTATTTT | CSVEGPPHDTQYF
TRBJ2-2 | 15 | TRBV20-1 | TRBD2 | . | TGCAGTGCTGGACGACTAGCGGGGAAGGCCGGGGAGCTGTTTTTT | CSAGRLAGKAGELFF
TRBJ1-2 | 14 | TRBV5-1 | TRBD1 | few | TGCGCCAGCAGCTTCCACGACAGGGGGCGAGGCTACACCTTC | CASSFHDRGRGYTF
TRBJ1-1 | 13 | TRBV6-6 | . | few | TGTGCCGGCTCGGCAGGGCGCGGGACTGAAGCTTTCTTT | CAGSAGRGTEAFF
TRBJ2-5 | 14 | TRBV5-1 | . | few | TGCGCCAGCAACCCCTACTGGGAAGGGGAGACCCAGTACTTC | CASNPYWEGETQYF
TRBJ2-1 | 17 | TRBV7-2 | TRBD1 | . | TGTGCCAGCAGCTTATTTCAAGGACAGGGGCCCTACAATGAGCAGTTCTTC | CASSLFQGQGPYNEQFF
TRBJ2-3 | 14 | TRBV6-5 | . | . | TGTGCCAGCAGTTACCTCGGGGGCACAGATACGCAGTATTTT | CASSYLGGTDTQYF
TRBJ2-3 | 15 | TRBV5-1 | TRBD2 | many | TGTGCCAGCAGCTTAGGGACTAGCGGCACAGATACGCAGTATTTT | CASSLGTSGTDTQYF
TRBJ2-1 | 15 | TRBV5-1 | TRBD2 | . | TGCGCCAGCAGCTTGGATGGGACTAGCCGCAATGAGCAGTTCTTC | CASSLDGTSRNEQFF
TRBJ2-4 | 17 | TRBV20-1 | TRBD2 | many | TGCAGTGCTAGAGTACTAGCGGGTCTCGGAGCCAAAAACATTCAGTACTTC | CSARVLAGLGAKNIQYF
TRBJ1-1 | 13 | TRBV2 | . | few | TGTGCCAGCAGAGGGGATCGGAACACTGAAGCTTTCTTT | CASRGDRNTEAFF
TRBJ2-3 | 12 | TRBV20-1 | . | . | TGCAGTGCTAGACCGGGGGCAGATACGCAGTATTTT | CSARPGADTQYF
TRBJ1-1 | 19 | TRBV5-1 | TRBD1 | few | TGCGCCAGCAGCTTGGTCGGAGGGAAACCGGGACAGATGAACACTGAAGCTTTCTTT | CASSLVGGKPGQMNTEAFF
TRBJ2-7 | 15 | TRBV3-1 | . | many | TGTGCCAGCAGCCCCGAGGGTTTAAGCTCCTACGAGCAGTACTTC | CASSPEGLSSYEQYF
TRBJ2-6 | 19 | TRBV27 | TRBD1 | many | TGTGCCAGCAGTTTAAGAGGGACAGGGCCCTACTCTGGGGCCAACGTCCTGACTTTC | CASSLRGTGPYSGANVLTF
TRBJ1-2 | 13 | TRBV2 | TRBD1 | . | TGTGCCAGCAACTTAGAGGGGGCGTGGGGCTACACCTTC | CASNLEGAWGYTF
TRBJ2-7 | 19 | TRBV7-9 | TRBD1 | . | TGTGCCAGCAGCTTAGCCACCGGCCATCCGGGACAGGGAGCCTACGAGCAGTACTTC | CASSLATGHPGQGAYEQYF
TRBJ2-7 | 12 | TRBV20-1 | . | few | TGCAGTGCTAGAGTAGCGGACTACGAGCAGTACTTC | CSARVADYEQYF
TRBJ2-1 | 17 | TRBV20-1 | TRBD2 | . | TGCAGTGGGGAGGGACTTTTAGCGGGTACATCCTACAATGAGCAGTTCTTC | CSGEGLLAGTSYNEQFF